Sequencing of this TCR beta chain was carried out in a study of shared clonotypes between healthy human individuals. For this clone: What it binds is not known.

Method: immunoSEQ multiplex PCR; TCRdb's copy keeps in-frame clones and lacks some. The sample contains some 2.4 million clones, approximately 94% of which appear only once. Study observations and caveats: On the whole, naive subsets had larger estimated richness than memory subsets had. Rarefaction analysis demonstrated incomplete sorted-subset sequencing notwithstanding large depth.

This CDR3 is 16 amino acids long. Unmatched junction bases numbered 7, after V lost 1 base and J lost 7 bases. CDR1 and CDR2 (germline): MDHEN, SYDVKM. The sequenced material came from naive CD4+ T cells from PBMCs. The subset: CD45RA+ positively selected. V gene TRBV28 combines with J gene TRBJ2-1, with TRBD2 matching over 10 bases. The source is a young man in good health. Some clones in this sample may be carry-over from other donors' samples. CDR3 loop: CASSLSASGSLNEQFF. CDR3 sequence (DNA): TGTGCCAGCAGTTTATCTGCTAGCGGGAGTTTAAATGAGCAGTTCTTC.